This T cell receptor beta chain is from a study of T cell responses to AZD1222 COVID-19 vaccine. As for the study in general: Samples with a second dose at about 4 or about 12 weeks were pooled together. The study, taken as a whole, reports: Donors, mostly white British, included more females; clonal diversity was possibly underestimated. No repertoire was sampled before or during the peak T cell response, only after it. Only a handful of AZD1222 recipients were seropositive at baseline.

V was trimmed by 5 bases and J by 8 bases, leaving 12 bases between them. The germline gives CDR1 MDHEN, CDR2 SYDVKM. CDR3 length: 12 amino acids. As concerns this clone: Its antigen is not known.

The assay was immunoSEQ multiplex PCR, and TCRdb's table has in-frame clones only and misses some. Found here are fewer than 150,000 clones, roughly 84% of them singletons; the top ten hold approximately 4%. The gene calls are TRBV28 and TRBJ1-2; D is undetermined. Specimen: peripheral blood, collected on day 0 of AZD1222 vaccination. The source is an adult in good health. The chain's CDR3 is CASSHGDPGYTF. The CDR3 DNA follows: TGTGCCAGCAGTCACGGAGACCCAGGCTACACCTTC.